The 22 T cell receptor beta chains listed next were all sequenced from one sample in a study of breast tumors, draining lymph nodes, adjacent tissues. In TCRdb, the multiplex PCR reads were re-called with MiXCR into one record per CDR3 protein. The table lists some 15,000 distinct CDR3 sequences, about 70% of them singletons. Sequences were obtained from tumor-adjacent breast tissue. These receptors were collected from a female donor with breast cancer. Some clones in this sample may be carry-over from other donors' samples.

This chain joins TRBV4-2 and TRBJ2-1; possible D gene TRBD2, 6 bases. Germline CDR1 and CDR2: LGHNA and YNFKEQ. V was pared by 4 bases and J by 5 bases, with 12 bases between. The CDR3 sequence is 14 residues long. The CDR3 DNA follows: TGTGCCAGCAGCCCCCGGGACTTCAACAATGAGCAGTTCTTC. It is translated as CASSPRDFNNEQFF.

The CDR3 region has the DNA TGTGCCAGCAGCTTGGCCAGGGGAGATAACACCGGGGAGCTGTTTTTT. It translates to CASSLARGDNTGELFF. The gene calls are TRBV5-4 and TRBJ2-2; D perhaps matches TRBD1 (6 bases). V was shortened by 0 bases and J by 2 bases, with 11 bases between the two germline ends. The CDR3 spans 16 residues. Germline CDR1 SGHNT, CDR2 YYREEE (reference sequence).

The genes are TRBV29-1 and TRBJ2-5; TRBD2 agrees at 7 bases. The V gene's germline CDR1 is SQVTM and CDR2 ANQGSEA. The CDR3 runs to 15 residues. J lost 1 base, V lost 3 bases, and 8 bases had no gene match. In DNA, the CDR3 is TGCAGCGTTGACTCGCGGGAGACGGGCCAAGAGACCCAGTACTTC. Translating it yields CSVDSRETGQETQYF.

This chain uses TRBV6-6 with TRBJ1-3, with D possibly being TRBD1 (5 bases). This CDR3 contains 16 residues. V was trimmed by 6 bases and J by 1 base, leaving 16 bases between them. Germline CDR1 MNHNY, CDR2 SVGAGI (reference sequence). The CDR3 sequence is CASSPSAAGSGNTIYF. The CDR3 DNA reads TGTGCCAGCAGCCCATCAGCCGCAGGGTCTGGAAACACCATATATTTT.

The V call is TRBV5-1, the J call TRBJ2-2; TRBD1 matches 9 bases. The ends lost 4 bases at V and 0 bases at J; junction bases unmatched: 4. The CDR3 has 16 residues. Germline values: CDR1 SGHRS, CDR2 YFSETQ. CDR3 in amino acids: CASSPGTGPNTGELFF. DNA of the CDR3: TGCGCCAGCAGCCCCGGGACAGGGCCGAACACCGGGGAGCTGTTTTTT.

This clonotype showed up many times. The chain employs TRBV28 and TRBJ2-5; 9 nucleotides agree with TRBD2. Germline V lookup: CDR1 MDHEN, CDR2 SYDVKM. V trimming: 3 bases; J trimming: 4 bases; junction bases outside the gene matches: 6. This CDR3 spans 15 amino acids. CDR3 DNA sequence: TGTGCCAGCAGTTTCCAGGGACTAGCAGGAGAGACCCAGTACTTC. This translates into CASSFQGLAGETQYF.

This chain joins TRBV7-2 and TRBJ1-5; 8 bases are shared with TRBD1. The V gene end was trimmed by 5 bases and the J gene end by 5 bases; junction bases not matched to a gene: 8. Looked up from germline, CDR1 is SGHTA and CDR2 is FQGNSA. This CDR3 is 15 amino acids long. DNA for the CDR3: TGTGCCAGCAGCGTAACAGGGGGTGACGATCAGCCCCAGCATTTT. Amino acids: CASSVTGGDDQPQHF.

Comment on this clonotype: At one end the junction does not follow the germline gene, possibly because of a read error. This rearrangement joins TRBV19 to TRBJ2-4, with 9 bases lining up with TRBD2. CDR1 is LNHDA, CDR2 SQIVND, per germline (reference sequence). This CDR3 spans 17 amino acids. CDR3 bases: TGTGCCGGTAGAGGGCTAGCGGGATCTCTAGCCAAAAACATTCAGTACTTC. Encoded protein: CAGRGLAGSLAKNIQYF.

The chain uses TRBV6-5 and TRBJ2-7; D is possibly TRBD2 (5 bases). CDR1 is MNHEY and CDR2 is SVGAGI in the germline V gene. CDR3 size: 13 residues. V lost 6 bases and J lost 6, with 15 bases in between. DNA of the CDR3: TGTGCCAGCAGCCCGGGGATCCGGGGCGAGCAGTACTTC. Encoded protein: CASSPGIRGEQYF.

This clonotype has only one observation. This chain uses TRBV9 with TRBJ2-3; 7 nucleotides match TRBD1. In germline, CDR1 is SGDLS, CDR2 YYNGEE. V trimming: 3 bases; J trimming: 2 bases; junction bases outside the gene matches: 6. CDR3 size: 15 residues. The CDR3 is CASSAKGGYTDTQYF. Here the CDR3 DNA reads TGTGCCAGCAGCGCTAAAGGGGGCTACACAGATACGCAGTATTTT. The entire variable domain, with the rest obtained from reference TRBV9 and TRBJ2-3, is as follows: DSGVTQTPKHLITATGQRVTLRCSPRSGDLSVYWYQQSLDQGLQFLIQYYNGEERAKGNILERFSAQQFPDLHSELNLSSLELGDSALYFCASSAKGGYTDTQYFGPGTRLTVL.

The chain recombines TRBV6-2 or TRBV6-3 with TRBJ2-7; the match to TRBD1 covers 8 bases. CDR3 length: 13 residues. The germline gives CDR1 MNHEY, CDR2 SVGEGT. V lost 7 bases and J lost 6; bases outside the gene matches: 8. The CDR3 protein is CASKTGVSGEQYF. CDR3 DNA: TGTGCCAGCAAGACAGGGGTGAGCGGCGAGCAGTACTTC.

The V and J genes are TRBV20-1 and TRBJ2-7, with TRBD1 as a possible D gene (7 bases). The ends were cut back, 0 bases at V and 3 bases at J, with 18 bases in the middle. The CDR3 length is 16 residues. Germline V CDR1 and CDR2: DFQATT, SNEGSKA (reference sequence). CDR3: CSARDSGGTEIYEQYF. CDR3 coding DNA: TGCAGTGCTAGAGATAGTGGGGGGACAGAGATCTACGAGCAGTACTTC.

The chain couples TRBV2 to TRBJ2-1, with 7 bases fitting TRBD2. Germline assignment: CDR1 SNHLY and CDR2 FYNNEI. V gave up 6 bases and J gave up 3 bases; unmatched junction bases: 2. The CDR3 runs 13 residues. CDR3 amino acids: CASSWTSYNEQFF. CDR3 DNA: TGTGCCAGCAGCTGGACTAGCTACAATGAGCAGTTCTTC.

This sequence joins TRBV20-1 and TRBJ2-7; possible D gene TRBD2, 6 bases. In germline, CDR1 is DFQATT, CDR2 SNEGSKA (reference sequence). The germline V and J ends were trimmed by 3 bases and 0 bases, with 15 bases remaining between them. The CDR3 has 15 residues. The CDR3 region has the DNA TGCAGTGCTAGTTTGGGGACTGCATCCTCCTACGAGCAGTACTTC. Residues: CSASLGTASSYEQYF.

The rearrangement joins TRBV6-4 to TRBJ1-2; D unclear. Per germline, CDR1 MRHNA and CDR2 SNTAGT. This CDR3 has 15 amino acids. V lost 4 bases, J lost 0 bases, and 12 bases lay in between. CDR3 coding DNA: TGTGCCAGCAGTGTGGAAGACGGAGCTAACTATGGCTACACCTTC. It is translated as CASSVEDGANYGYTF.

The V and J genes are TRBV20-1 and TRBJ2-7, with D maybe TRBD2 (6 bases). The V end was cut by 1 base, the J end by 4 bases, with 17 bases between. Germline V gives CDR1 DFQATT, CDR2 SNEGSKA (reference sequence). The length of the CDR3 is 15 residues. The CDR3 reads CSARGFGGIFYEQYF. In DNA, the CDR3 is TGCAGTGCTAGAGGGTTTGGAGGGATCTTTTACGAGCAGTACTTC.

The sample holds many counts of this clonotype. The chain has TRBV27 and TRBJ2-2; 7 nucleotides align to TRBD1. Germline-derived CDR1 and CDR2 are MNHEY and SMNVEV (reference sequence). The CDR3 consists of 15 residues. Trimming took 6 bases from V and 4 from J; bases not matched to a gene: 8. This chain's CDR3 is CASSPGDRFTGELFF. Here the CDR3 DNA reads TGTGCCAGCAGCCCTGGGGACAGATTCACCGGGGAGCTGTTTTTT.

The rearrangement links TRBV6-1 to TRBJ2-7; D tentatively reads TRBD1 or TRBD2 (6 bases each). This CDR3 contains 14 residues. Germline V gene sequence: CDR1 MNHNS, CDR2 SASEGT. V was shortened by 7 bases and J by 5 bases, with 18 bases between the two germline ends. CDR3 DNA: TGTGCCAGCAAGTGGGAGGCAGGGGCCGACGAGCAGTACTTC. Encoded protein: CASKWEAGADEQYF.

The CDR3 spells CASSPGTSGFRDIQYF. CDR3 nucleotides: TGTGCCAGCTCACCCGGGACTAGCGGGTTTAGGGACATTCAGTACTTC. The chain joins TRBV18 to TRBJ2-4, with TRBD2 matching 12 bases. There are 16 residues in the CDR3. CDR1 and CDR2 (germline): KGHSH, LQKENI. The ends lost 3 bases at V and 8 bases at J; junction bases unmatched: 8. The variable domain in full, completed from reference TRBV18 and TRBJ2-4, reads NAGVMQNPRHLVRRRGQEARLRCSPMKGHSHVYWYRQLPEEGLKFMVYLQKENIIDESGMPKERFSAEFPKEGPSILRIQQVVRGDSAAYFCASSPGTSGFRDIQYFGAGTRLSVL.

This clonotype came up many times. The genes are TRBV5-6 and TRBJ2-1; TRBD1 matches 9 bases. The CDR3 consists of 15 residues. Germline-derived CDR1 and CDR2 are SGHDT and YYEEEE. With V trimmed by 4 bases and J by 1 base, 3 bases remained unmatched. CDR3 residues: CASSPDRGSYNEQFF. The CDR3 DNA reads TGTGCCAGCAGCCCTGACAGGGGGTCCTACAATGAGCAGTTCTTC.

By share, this clonotype counts as medium-sized. V usage is TRBV24-1 and J usage is TRBJ2-3; D gene ambiguous. The V end was cut by 2 bases, the J end by 5 bases, with 4 bases between. The CDR3 has 12 residues. Per germline, CDR1 KGHDR and CDR2 SFDVKD. The CDR3 sequence: CATSDSGDTQYF. The DNA for the CDR3 is TGTGCCACCAGTGATTCGGGAGATACGCAGTATTTT.

This clonotype is categorized as medium-sized. A read error may account for a junction end that differs from germline. V is TRBV30 and J is TRBJ2-7; 10 nucleotides match TRBD2. Germline CDR1 GTSNPN, CDR2 SVGIG (reference sequence). The length of the CDR3 is 14 residues. The CDR3 region is CAWSRTSGYYAQYF. The CDR3 DNA sequence: TGTGCCTGGAGTCGGACTAGCGGTTATTACGCGCAGTACTTC.